This T cell receptor (beta chain) is drawn from a study of blood T cell repertoires in COVID-19. Study context: Some COVID-19 samples were acute and others convalescent; all came from the United States, Italy and Spain.

This clone was picked up a small number of times. V lost 0 bases to trimming and J lost 3 bases, with 12 bases between them. CDR1 is LGHDT and CDR2 is YNNKEL in the germline V gene (reference sequence). CDR3 length equals 15 residues. As originally analysed: Amplification with reference gene primers provided the estimates of nucleated cell counts. The repertoire was sequenced with immunoSEQ multiplex PCR; TCRdb's copy has only in-frame clones and lacks some. V and J calls and clone size follow that table, whereas D and trimming were derived from the DNA. The sample yields 55,000 to 70,000 clones, 88% seen once.

This chain links TRBV3-1 (or the pseudogene TRBV3-2) with TRBJ2-7; D is ambiguous. This sequence originates from a woman in her 70s with active COVID-19. The sample consisted of peripheral blood. CDR3 in amino acids: CASSQDDMARYEQYF. CDR3 nucleotide sequence: TGTGCCAGCAGCCAAGATGACATGGCCCGCTACGAGCAGTACTTC.